The 32 T cell receptor beta chains below all came from one sample that was sequenced in a study of cytomegalovirus exposure and HLA in healthy donors. PCR primers comprised 60 Vbeta and 13 Jbeta primers. Clones were read by immunoSEQ multiplex PCR, and TCRdb kept only the in-frame ones, dropping some. Here the sample spans over 70,000 clones, less than 75% being singletons. Sequences were obtained from PBMCs. These receptors all stem from a man aged 40-49 years in good health and CMV-seropositive.

The rearrangement joins TRBV13 to TRBJ1-1; 11 bases fit TRBD1. In germline, CDR1 is PRHDT, CDR2 FYEKMQ (reference sequence). V lost 4 bases and J lost 1; bases outside the gene matches: 14. The CDR3 length is 19 residues. The chain's CDR3 is CASSSERTGGAWRNTEAFF. The CDR3 DNA reads as TGTGCCAGCAGCTCAGAACGGACAGGGGGCGCTTGGAGGAACACTGAAGCTTTCTTT.

The genes are TRBV2 and TRBJ1-2, with 7 bases matching TRBD1. There are 13 residues in the CDR3. The V gene's germline CDR1 is SNHLY and CDR2 FYNNEI. With V trimmed by 6 bases and J by 2 bases, 3 bases remained unmatched. CDR3 DNA sequence: TGTGCCAGCAGGCGACAGGGAAACTATGGCTACACCTTC. Protein: CASRRQGNYGYTF. The full variable domain, rest sourced from reference TRBV2 and TRBJ1-2, is EPEVTQTPSHQVTQMGQEVILRCVPISNHLYFYWYRQILGQKVEFLVSFYNNEISEKSEIFDDQFSVERPDGSNFTLKIRSTKLEDSAMYFCASRRQGNYGYTFGSGTRLTVV.

The CDR3 is CASSLQDLKNIQYF. As DNA, the CDR3 is TGCGCCAGCAGCTTACAGGATCTCAAAAACATTCAGTACTTC. This chain connects TRBV5-1 to TRBJ2-4, with TRBD1 as a possible D gene (5 bases). This CDR3 comprises 14 residues. Germline loops: CDR1 SGHRS, CDR2 YFSETQ. The V gene lost 2 bases and the J gene lost 3 bases, with 9 bases spanning the gap.

V and J are TRBV28 and TRBJ1-1; TRBD1 might be the D (5 bases). This CDR3 has 14 residues. The V gene's germline CDR1 is MDHEN and CDR2 SYDVKM. V was clipped by 7 bases and J by 0 bases, with 12 bases between them. CDR3 DNA sequence: TGTGCCAGCATCCCAGGGATTTTGAACACTGAAGCTTTCTTT. It is translated as CASIPGILNTEAFF.

V is TRBV7-2 and J is TRBJ1-4; 8 bases align to TRBD1. The CDR3 contains 14 residues. Germline V gene sequence: CDR1 SGHTA, CDR2 FQGNSA. The V segment lost 5 bases and the J segment 6 bases; nucleotides outside the gene matches: 5. The CDR3 protein is CASSRTGRDEKLFF. CDR3 DNA sequence: TGTGCCAGCAGCCGGACAGGGCGGGATGAAAAACTGTTTTTT.

In this sample, this clone turned up once. The chain links TRBV30 to TRBJ2-3, with 8 bases identical to TRBD2. Germline trimming cut 4 bases from V and 7 bases from J; bases unmatched to any gene: 7. The V gene's germline CDR1 is GTSNPN and CDR2 SVGIG (reference sequence). The CDR3 spans 13 residues. Here the CDR3 DNA reads TGTGCCTGGAACACGGGGGGGCAAAATACGCAGTATTTT. It translates to CAWNTGGQNTQYF.

J is TRBJ2-2 and V is TRBV19; no firm D call. Germline V gene sequence: CDR1 LNHDA, CDR2 SQIVND (reference sequence). The CDR3 has 14 residues. Trimming stripped 6 bases from V and 8 bases from J, with 16 bases between. The CDR3 coding sequence is TGTGCCAGTAGCATTGCCCTGAGCTTGGGGGAGCTGTTTTTT. It codes for CASSIALSLGELFF.

V usage is TRBV4-1 and J usage is TRBJ1-5; 7 bases line up with TRBD1. The CDR3 runs 16 residues. Trimming removed 1 base from V and 3 bases from J; junction bases left unmatched: 6. Per germline, CDR1 MGHRA and CDR2 YSYEKL. In DNA, the CDR3 is TGCGCCAGCAGCCAAGTGGAGGGGGCCGTCAATCAGCCCCAGCATTTT. Translated, it gives CASSQVEGAVNQPQHF.

The rearrangement joins TRBV7-9 to TRBJ1-2; possible D gene TRBD1, 6 bases. The CDR3 extends over 15 amino acids. Per the germline V gene, CDR1 is SEHNR and CDR2 is FQNEAQ (reference sequence). V was trimmed by 7 bases and J by 6 bases, leaving 21 bases between them. The CDR3 loop is CASTSPRGALDGYTF. The CDR3 nucleotides are TGTGCCAGCACCTCACCTCGGGGGGCCCTTGATGGCTACACCTTC.

As DNA, the CDR3 is TGCGCCAGCGGCTCCGGGACAGGGGGTGAAAAACTGTTTTTT. It translates to CASGSGTGGEKLFF. The chain links TRBV5-1 to TRBJ1-4; 11 bases line up with TRBD1. Germline V gene data show CDR1 as SGHRS and CDR2 as YFSETQ. The V segment lost 7 bases and the J segment 7 bases; nucleotides outside the gene matches: 6. The CDR3 is 14 residues long.

The chain uses TRBV28 and TRBJ2-6, with D unclear. From germline, CDR1 is MDHEN and CDR2 SYDVKM. There are 15 residues in the CDR3. Trimming shortened V by 4 bases and J by 0 bases, and 7 bases separated the two germline ends. CDR3 DNA sequence: TGTGCCAGCAGTTCTCCGGTCTCTGGGGCCAACGTCCTGACTTTC. Its protein is CASSSPVSGANVLTF.

CDR3 sequence: CASSSASGTYEQYF. The DNA of the CDR3 is TGTGCCAGCAGCTCGGCTAGCGGGACATACGAGCAGTACTTC. The chain has TRBV5-6 and TRBJ2-7; 9 bases match TRBD2. Trimming removed 3 bases from V and 4 bases from J; junction bases left unmatched: 5. This CDR3 contains 14 residues. Germline V gene lookup returns CDR1 SGHDT and CDR2 YYEEEE.

The chain is built from TRBV19 and TRBJ1-2, with D unresolved. Looked up from germline, CDR1 is LNHDA and CDR2 is SQIVND (reference sequence). The germline V and J ends were trimmed by 2 bases and 1 base, with 11 bases remaining between them. The CDR3 has 15 amino acids. The CDR3 DNA follows: TGTGCCAGTAGTATACCTGGAGGCCGTAACTATGGCTACACCTTC. It codes for CASSIPGGRNYGYTF.

This chain connects TRBV5-1 to TRBJ1-1, with unresolved D. CDR1 and CDR2 from the germline V gene are SGHRS and YFSETQ. CDR3 length: 14 amino acids. V was trimmed by 0 bases and J by 0 bases, leaving 6 bases between them. The CDR3: CASSLDAMNTEAFF. The CDR3 coding sequence is TGCGCCAGCAGCTTGGATGCGATGAACACTGAAGCTTTCTTT.

The chain joins TRBV6-4 to TRBJ1-1; D perhaps matches TRBD1 (6 bases). Germline V gene lookup returns CDR1 MRHNA and CDR2 SNTAGT. Trimming cost V 6 bases and J 1 base, with 21 bases left between them. The CDR3 runs to 17 residues. The CDR3 coding sequence is TGTGCCAGCAGCATACCGGGACAAGGTGGGGAGAACACTGAAGCTTTCTTT. Translation: CASSIPGQGGENTEAFF.

The chain carries TRBV4-3 and TRBJ2-5; no clear D. The germline CDR1 and CDR2 sequences are LGHNA and YSLEER. This CDR3 region has 14 residues. V lost 1 base, J lost 2 bases, and 8 bases lay in between. Here the CDR3 DNA reads TGCGCCAGCAGCCAAGGCTGGCCTCAAGAGACCCAGTACTTC. Amino acids: CASSQGWPQETQYF.

The chain joins TRBV27 to TRBJ2-7; 12 positions match TRBD1. The junction had 6 bases not matched to a gene; V was cut back by 4 bases and J by 5 bases. Per germline, CDR1 MNHEY and CDR2 SMNVEV (reference sequence). CDR3 length: 15 residues. The CDR3 DNA follows: TGTGCCAGCAGTTACCGGGACAGGGGGCACCACGAGCAGTACTTC. Protein product: CASSYRDRGHHEQYF.

This clone appeared a single time. CDR3 protein: CASSEYNPGSALHF. DNA of the CDR3: TGTGCCAGCAGTGAATATAACCCAGGCTCAGCCCTCCACTTT. The V call is TRBV25-1, the J call TRBJ1-6; D call uncertain. V was clipped by 0 bases and J by 14 bases, with 14 bases between them. Germline CDR1 reads MGHDK; CDR2 reads SYGVNS. The CDR3 runs 14 residues.

This clone has more than one count but fewer than ten. This chain joins TRBV4-3 and TRBJ1-3; D unresolved. CDR1 and CDR2 from the germline V gene are LGHNA and YSLEER. The ends were cut back, 3 bases at V and 3 bases at J, with 6 bases in the middle. The CDR3 is 13 residues long. In nucleotides, the CDR3 is TGCGCCAGCAGCCACGGTAATGGAAACACCATATATTTT. It yields the protein CASSHGNGNTIYF.

The CDR3: CASSLGTTASEKLFF. CDR3 nucleotides: TGCGCCAGCAGCTTGGGGACAACCGCGAGTGAAAAACTGTTTTTT. V is TRBV5-1 and J is TRBJ1-4, with D perhaps TRBD1 (5 bases). V gave up 0 bases and J gave up 7 bases, with 13 bases separating them. This CDR3 is 15 amino acids long. Germline V gene lookup returns CDR1 SGHRS and CDR2 YFSETQ.

The chain recombines TRBV5-1 with TRBJ2-2; a possible D gene is TRBD1 (6 bases). The V gene lost 5 bases and the J gene lost 2 bases, with 13 bases spanning the gap. The CDR3 extends over 15 amino acids. CDR1 and CDR2 from the germline V gene are SGHRS and YFSETQ. The CDR3 spells CASSSGTPNTGELFF. The DNA of the CDR3 is TGCGCCAGCAGTTCCGGGACACCAAACACCGGGGAGCTGTTTTTT.

This clone came up a few times. The chain links TRBV4-1 to TRBJ2-5; 9 nucleotides line up with TRBD1. This CDR3 contains 17 residues. The germline CDR1 and CDR2 sequences are MGHRA and YSYEKL. V trimming: 3 bases; J trimming: 2 bases; junction bases outside the gene matches: 10. This CDR3 is CASSQDPQGAQQETQYF. The CDR3 nucleotides read TGCGCCAGCAGCCAGGATCCACAGGGGGCTCAACAAGAGACCCAGTACTTC.

J is TRBJ1-1 and V is TRBV9; weak D call: TRBD1 (6 bases). Germline CDR1 and CDR2: SGDLS and YYNGEE. This CDR3 has 14 amino acids. Trimming shortened V by 3 bases and J by 1 base, and 10 bases separated the two germline ends. CDR3 DNA: TGTGCCAGCAGCGACCTGACAGGGAACACTGAAGCTTTCTTT. Translating it yields CASSDLTGNTEAFF.

The chain links TRBV4-2 to TRBJ1-1, with 8 positions matching TRBD1. After removal of 1 base from V and 8 bases from J, the junction contained 9 bases not matched to a gene. Germline loops: CDR1 LGHNA, CDR2 YNFKEQ. The CDR3 consists of 15 residues. CDR3 in amino acids: CASSQALQGASEAFF. CDR3 sequence (DNA): TGTGCCAGCAGCCAAGCACTGCAGGGGGCGTCGGAAGCTTTCTTT.

Only a few counts were recorded for this clone. DNA for the CDR3: TGTGCCAGCGGCCGTGGCAGGGGCACAGATACGCAGTATTTT. Amino acid sequence: CASGRGRGTDTQYF. The V and J genes are TRBV7-3 and TRBJ2-3, with D perhaps TRBD1 (5 bases). The germline CDR1 and CDR2 sequences are SGHTA and FQGTGA. Trimming removed 8 bases from V and 1 base from J, with 13 bases in between. The CDR3 is 14 amino acids.

The J gene is TRBJ2-7, the V gene TRBV5-1, with 10 bases aligning to TRBD1. V shed 4 bases, J shed 1 base, and the junction held 2 bases outside the gene matches. The CDR3 runs 14 residues. CDR1 and CDR2 from the germline V gene are SGHRS and YFSETQ. DNA of the CDR3: TGCGCCAGCAGCGACAGGGGGCGATCCTACGAGCAGTACTTC. Amino acid sequence: CASSDRGRSYEQYF.

This clone was found a few times. The chain recombines TRBV29-1 with TRBJ1-1; 8 bases align to TRBD1. The CDR3 length is 13 residues. After removal of 6 bases from V and 4 bases from J, the junction contained 7 bases not matched to a gene. The germline CDR1 and CDR2 sequences are SQVTM and ANQGSEA. As DNA, the CDR3 is TGCAGCGTCCGTGGACAGGGAACCACTGAAGCTTTCTTT. Protein product: CSVRGQGTTEAFF.

The chain carries TRBV9 and TRBJ2-1, with TRBD1 identical over 7 bases. The CDR3 consists of 14 residues. Germline V gene data show CDR1 as SGDLS and CDR2 as YYNGEE. Trimming cost V 7 bases and J 3 bases; bases outside gene matches: 7. CDR3: CASGTGTDYNEQFF. As DNA, the CDR3 is TGTGCCAGCGGAACCGGGACAGACTACAATGAGCAGTTCTTC.

V and J are TRBV27 and TRBJ2-1, with D possibly matching TRBD2 (5 bases). V dropped 6 bases and J dropped 4 bases, with 7 bases sitting between them. This CDR3 has 12 amino acids. Germline CDR1 MNHEY, CDR2 SMNVEV (reference sequence). CDR3 DNA: TGTGCCAGCAGAGAGGGATACAATGAGCAGTTCTTC. Translating gives CASREGYNEQFF.

Only a few counts were recorded for this clone. The chain recombines TRBV28 with TRBJ2-1, with 11 bases aligning to TRBD2. Trimming at V came to 11 bases and at J to 10 bases, leaving 10 bases not matched to a gene. Germline V CDR1 and CDR2: MDHEN, SYDVKM. This CDR3 is built from 13 residues. The CDR3 loop reads CAASSGGAREQFF. DNA of the CDR3: TGTGCCGCTAGTAGCGGGGGGGCGAGGGAGCAGTTCTTC.

This clone was counted a few times. V gene TRBV5-6 combines with J gene TRBJ1-1; TRBD1 aligns across 8 bases. V was pared by 4 bases and J by 2 bases, with 4 bases of the junction left unmatched. Per the germline V gene, CDR1 is SGHDT and CDR2 is YYEEEE. The CDR3 has 14 residues. CDR3 bases: TGTGCCAGCAGCCTGGACAGGGTTAACACTGAAGCTTTCTTT. It yields the protein CASSLDRVNTEAFF.

The rearrangement joins TRBV2 to TRBJ1-4; D might be TRBD1 (5 bases). Trimming shortened V by 6 bases and J by 7 bases, and 15 bases separated the two germline ends. CDR1 and CDR2 from the germline V gene are SNHLY and FYNNEI. The CDR3 spans 14 residues. CDR3 in DNA: TGTGCCAGCAGGGCGACAGTGGGGGGTGAAAAACTGTTTTTT. Its translation: CASRATVGGEKLFF. The full variable domain, rest sourced from reference TRBV2 and TRBJ1-4, is EPEVTQTPSHQVTQMGQEVILRCVPISNHLYFYWYRQILGQKVEFLVSFYNNEISEKSEIFDDQFSVERPDGSNFTLKIRSTKLEDSAMYFCASRATVGGEKLFFGSGTQLSVL.